The 9 T cell receptor beta chains below come from one sample, sequenced in a study of blood T cell repertoires in COVID-19. TCRdb's copy holds only in-frame clones and misses some; the assay was immunoSEQ multiplex PCR. The sample contains about 100,000 clones, 92% of which appear only once. Source material: peripheral blood. Receptors were obtained from a middle-aged man with active COVID-19.

In DNA, the CDR3 is TGTGCCAGCAGTGTAAGACAAGACGAGCAGTACTTC. Translating gives CASSVRQDEQYF. The chain carries TRBV6-2 or TRBV6-3 and TRBJ2-7; D remains unclear. The CDR3 is 12 amino acids. The V gene's germline CDR1 is MNHEY and CDR2 SVGEGT. Trimming removed 5 bases from V and 5 bases from J, with 10 bases in between.

The chain joins TRBV14 to TRBJ2-7, with TRBD1 matching over 9 bases. Germline V CDR1 and CDR2: SGHDN, FVKESK. The CDR3 loop spans 15 amino acids. J was trimmed by 5 bases and V by 4 bases; bases with no gene match: 9. CDR3 region: CASSRFTGGFDEQYF. The CDR3 nucleotides are TGTGCCAGCAGCCGATTCACAGGGGGCTTTGACGAGCAGTACTTC. Full variable domain (remainder filled in from reference TRBV14 and TRBJ2-7): EAGVTQFPSHSVIEKGQTVTLRCDPISGHDNLYWYRRVMGKEIKFLLHFVKESKQDESGMPNNRFLAERTGGTYSTLKVQPAELEDSGVYFCASSRFTGGFDEQYFGPGTRLTVT.

This chain connects TRBV2 to TRBJ2-1; 7 positions match TRBD2. The V gene end was trimmed by 6 bases and the J gene end by 0 bases; junction bases not matched to a gene: 8. The CDR3 loop spans 16 amino acids. The germline gives CDR1 SNHLY, CDR2 FYNNEI. The DNA for the CDR3 is TGTGCCAGCAGCCGGGGGGTAAAGAGCTCCTACAATGAGCAGTTCTTC. Translation: CASSRGVKSSYNEQFF.

V usage is TRBV19 and J usage is TRBJ2-1, with TRBD2 identical over 8 bases. The CDR3 totals 13 residues. Germline V lookup: CDR1 LNHDA, CDR2 SQIVND (reference sequence). V shed 8 bases and J 6 bases; nucleotides not matched to a gene: 6. The CDR3 here is CASSGTSRNEQFF. CDR3 DNA: TGTGCCAGTTCCGGGACTAGTCGCAATGAGCAGTTCTTC.

This chain joins TRBV9 and TRBJ2-2, with 7 bases identical to TRBD2. CDR3 length equals 15 residues. Unmatched junction bases numbered 8, after V lost 4 bases and J lost 5 bases. CDR1 SGDLS and CDR2 YYNGEE come from the germline V gene. CDR3 DNA sequence: TGTGCCAGCAGCAAAGGGAGTAGCGGGACCGGGGAGCTGTTTTTT. Translation: CASSKGSSGTGELFF. Using reference TRBV9 and TRBJ2-2 for the parts outside the CDR3, the full variable domain is DSGVTQTPKHLITATGQRVTLRCSPRSGDLSVYWYQQSLDQGLQFLIQYYNGEERAKGNILERFSAQQFPDLHSELNLSSLELGDSALYFCASSKGSSGTGELFFGEGSRLTVL.

J is TRBJ1-3 and V is TRBV30; D ambiguous. The CDR3 has 17 residues. Trimming pared 3 bases from V and 0 bases from J, leaving 18 bases between. The germline gives CDR1 GTSNPN, CDR2 SVGIG (reference sequence). The CDR3 sequence: CAWSLAGIRSSGNTIYF. The CDR3 coding sequence is TGTGCCTGGAGCCTCGCCGGGATTCGGAGCTCTGGAAACACCATATATTTT.

The V and J genes are TRBV28 and TRBJ2-3, with D possibly TRBD2 on 5 matching bases. Per germline, CDR1 MDHEN and CDR2 SYDVKM. This CDR3 has 12 amino acids. V lost 6 bases and J lost 6, with 10 bases in between. CDR3 in DNA: TGTGCCAGCAGCCTCGGACTCGATACGCAGTATTTT. As protein: CASSLGLDTQYF.

In this sample, this clone turned up once. The CDR3 reads CASSEAGGIYEQYF. The DNA for the CDR3 is TGTGCCAGCAGTGAAGCGGGAGGGATTTACGAGCAGTACTTC. J is TRBJ2-7 and V is TRBV6-1, with TRBD2 matching 7 bases. CDR3 length equals 14 residues. The ends lost 0 bases at V and 4 bases at J; junction bases unmatched: 3. Germline CDR1 and CDR2: MNHNS and SASEGT.

This clone has more than one count but fewer than ten. J is TRBJ1-1 and V is TRBV27; D is uncertain. CDR3 length equals 15 residues. With 0 bases removed from V and 7 bases from J, the gap between germline ends came to 15 bases. Germline V lookup: CDR1 MNHEY, CDR2 SMNVEV (reference sequence). As DNA, the CDR3 is TGTGCCAGCAGTTTATCGTGGCAGATCCAAAGTGAAGCTTTCTTT. It codes for CASSLSWQIQSEAFF.